The clone carrying this TCR beta chain was picked up a small number of times. The sample belongs to a study of blood T cell repertoires in COVID-19. Germline CDR1 reads SGHNT; CDR2 reads YENEEA. Trimming took 5 bases from V and 2 from J, leaving 16 bases between them. The CDR3 extends over 15 amino acids. Profiling relied on immunoSEQ multiplex PCR, and the TCRdb table lists in-frame clones only, not all of them. This sample has 100,000 to 150,000 clones, with 80% to 90% found just once. This clonotype was sampled from a man in his forties or fifties with active or convalescent COVID-19. The J gene is TRBJ2-7, the V gene TRBV11-3, with D possibly being TRBD1 (6 bases). The source material was peripheral blood. CDR3 protein: CASSKRGGGPYEQYF. The CDR3 DNA follows: TGTGCCAGCAGCAAGAGAGGTGGGGGCCCCTACGAGCAGTACTTC.